This TCR beta chain was retrieved from a study of blood T cell repertoires in COVID-19. V trimming: 3 bases; J trimming: 2 bases; junction bases outside the gene matches: 7. Per the germline V gene, CDR1 is KGHSH and CDR2 is LQKENI. CDR3 length: 16 amino acids. The protocol was immunoSEQ multiplex PCR, while the TCRdb copy is restricted to in-frame clones and leaves out a portion. The sample holds about 280,000 clones, around 90% seen once. The receptor was isolated from a woman between 25 and 40 years old who had recovered from COVID-19. V is TRBV18 and J is TRBJ2-7; the match to TRBD1 covers 10 bases. Input material: PBMCs or T cells enriched from blood (not recorded which). The CDR3 DNA sequence: TGTGCCAGCTCACCGCTGCCCGGGACAGGGGCCTACGAGCAGTACTTC. This codes for CASSPLPGTGAYEQYF.